This T cell receptor (beta chain) was profiled in a study of T-cell memory formation after mild COVID-19. Study information: The study found TCR clusters largely donor specific. Whole-study results and caveats: CD4/CD8 balance characterized clones contracting day 15 to 85, and CD4+ skew characterized later expanders.

CDR3 length: 12 amino acids. Germline CDR1 SGHTA, CDR2 FQGNSA. With 5 bases removed from V and 7 bases from J, the gap between germline ends came to 11 bases. As concerns this clonotype: Its antigen is as yet unknown.

Each CDR3 protein gets one entry after TCRdb re-called the 5' RACE reads with MiXCR. Among approximately 100,000 distinct CDR3 sequences, roughly 10% were seen once, and the ten largest hold more than 35%. The gene calls are TRBV7-2 and TRBJ1-1; no firm D call. The receptor was isolated from a man aged 18-30 years who had mild COVID-19 (a few samples of this study predate the infection). Cell type and time point are not known. Specimen: PBMCs or a T cell subset sorted from them (not recorded which). CDR3 in amino acids: CASSRVGFEAFF. The DNA for the CDR3 is TGTGCCAGCAGCCGTGTTGGGTTTGAAGCTTTCTTT.